A selection of T cell receptor beta chains follows, all from one sample in a study of neoadjuvant anti-PD-1 for oral cavity cancer. Profiling relied on immunoSEQ multiplex PCR, and the TCRdb table lists in-frame clones only, not all of them. Among approximately 15,000 clones, about 37% were seen once, and the ten largest hold around two fifths. The material sequenced was tumor tissue, taken after nivolumab (anti-PD-1) treatment. These TCRs come from a person aged 35-79 years with oral cavity squamous cell carcinoma. CDR3s include the opening cysteine and the closing phenylalanine or tryptophan. D genes are given only for firm matches. Clone size is stated in some rows and not others, as once, few, many or a class when expanded.

V gene	J gene	clone size	D gene	CDR3 DNA	CDR3 protein
TRBV6-5	TRBJ2-7	NA	TRBD1	TGTGCCAGCAGTGAAGGACAGGAATACTACGAGCAGTACTTC	CASSEGQEYYEQYF
TRBV2	TRBJ1-2	NA	NA	TGTGCCAGCAGTTTACTTAGACAGAGGGGGGATGGCTACACCTTC	CASSLLRQRGDGYTF
TRBV7-8	TRBJ2-7	many	NA	TGTGCCAGCAGCTTAGGGACAAACTACGAGCAGTACTTC	CASSLGTNYEQYF
TRBV7-2	TRBJ2-5	few	NA	TGTGCCAGCAGCTTGGGGGGCGGAGAGACCCAGTACTTC	CASSLGGGETQYF
TRBV10-2	TRBJ2-5	medium-sized	NA	TGCGCCAGCAGTGTTGGCGGTGCCGGCCAAGAGACCCAGTACTTC	CASSVGGAGQETQYF
TRBV7-9	TRBJ1-1	medium-sized	TRBD1	TGTGCCAGCAGCCTCAGCGGGGACAGGGCTACTGAAGCTTTCTTT	CASSLSGDRATEAFF
TRBV19	TRBJ1-1	NA	NA	TGTGCCAGTAGTATACAGAACACTGAAGCTTTCTTT	CASSIQNTEAFF
TRBV15	TRBJ1-6	NA	NA	TGTGCCACCAGCAGAGATCTGCAGGGCCGGGCCTCCTATAATTCACCCCTCCACTTT	CATSRDLQGRASYNSPLHF
TRBV4-1	TRBJ1-4	few	NA	TGCGCCAGCAGCCAAGATCGAGTCAGGGTCGGGAGTGAAAAACTGTTTTTT	CASSQDRVRVGSEKLFF
TRBV6-5	TRBJ1-2	many	TRBD1	TGTGCCAGCAGTACCTTTCTACAGGGGGCGCATGGCTACACCTTC	CASSTFLQGAHGYTF
TRBV7-9	TRBJ2-7	NA	NA	TGTGCCAGCAGCTGGGGGGGCACCTACGAGCAGTACTTC	CASSWGGTYEQYF
TRBV2	TRBJ2-5	medium-sized	TRBD2	TGTGCCAGCAGTTTAAGGACTAGCGGGGATGAGGAGACCCAGTACTTC	CASSLRTSGDEETQYF
TRBV19	TRBJ2-1	few	NA	TGTGCCAGTAGGTCACTTCGCGGCTCCTACAATGAGCAGTTCTTC	CASRSLRGSYNEQFF
TRBV10-3	TRBJ1-4	NA	TRBD1	TGTGCCATCAGTCCGACACAAACAGGGGTAACTTCTGAAAAACTGTTTTTT	CAISPTQTGVTSEKLFF
TRBV6-6	TRBJ2-7	few	TRBD1	TGTGCCAGCAGGTGGGGACAGGGGTCCTACGAGCAGTACTTC	CASRWGQGSYEQYF
TRBV10-1	TRBJ2-3	medium-sized	TRBD2	TGCGCCAGCAGTGAGCGGGGGGGCGGCACAGATACGCAGTATTTT	CASSERGGGTDTQYF
TRBV7-2	TRBJ2-7	NA	NA	TGTGCCAGCAGCGTATCCGGGACCTTCCTCTCCGAGCAGTACTTC	CASSVSGTFLSEQYF
TRBV7-8	TRBJ1-1	few	TRBD1	TGTGCCAGCAGCTCCTGGGACAGGGAGAACACTGAAGCTTTCTTT	CASSSWDRENTEAFF
TRBV10-2	TRBJ1-5	many	NA	TGCGCCAGCAGTTCCGGGGTTCCGAATCAGCCCCAGCATTTT	CASSSGVPNQPQHF
TRBV5-1	TRBJ2-2	few	TRBD2	TGCGCCAGCAGCTTGACTAGCGGGGGCCTAATTCCCGGGGAGCTGTTTTTT	CASSLTSGGLIPGELFF
TRBV12-5	TRBJ2-5	NA	TRBD2	TGTGCTAGTGCCTCTGGGACTAGCGGGGTCAGGGAGACCCAGTACTTC	CASASGTSGVRETQYF
TRBV6-1	TRBJ1-1	NA	NA	TGTGCCAGCAGTTACAGGAATGAAGCTTTCTTT	CASSYRNEAFF
TRBV30	TRBJ1-2	NA	TRBD1	TGTGCCTGGAGGGACAGGGGGACCTATGGCTACACCTTC	CAWRDRGTYGYTF
TRBV7-2	TRBJ2-3	few	NA	TGTGCCAGCAGCCCTACTGTAGCGGGCACAGATACGCAGTATTTT	CASSPTVAGTDTQYF
TRBV7-2	TRBJ1-6	few	TRBD1	TGTGCCAGCAGCACGACAGGGATTGATAATTCACCCCTCCACTTT	CASSTTGIDNSPLHF
TRBV4-3	TRBJ2-1	medium-sized	TRBD1	TGCGCCAGCAGCCAAGGTGACAGGGGCTATTACAATGAGCAGTTCTTC	CASSQGDRGYYNEQFF
TRBV4-1	TRBJ2-7	NA	NA	TGCGCCAGCAGCCAAGAGGCAGGGCAAGCCTACGAGCAGTACTTC	CASSQEAGQAYEQYF
TRBV5-1	TRBJ1-4	few	NA	TGCGCCAGCAGCCGAGGGCAGGGACACGCAACTAATGAAAAACTGTTTTTT	CASSRGQGHATNEKLFF
TRBV18	TRBJ1-2	NA	NA	TGTGCCAGCTCACCACCGGGGAGCAGGGGAGGAAACTATGGCTACACCTTC	CASSPPGSRGGNYGYTF
TRBV2	TRBJ2-3	NA	TRBD2	TGTGCCAGCAGTGAACAAGCGGGGGGGAACCACATAACTCGCACAGATACGCAGTATTTT	CASSEQAGGNHITRTDTQYF
TRBV6-5	TRBJ2-7	NA	NA	TGTGCCAGCAGTTTAACCTACGAGCAGTACTTC	CASSLTYEQYF
TRBV15	TRBJ1-3	few	NA	TGTGCCACCTCGGAGGCCAGCTCTGGAAACACCATATATTTT	CATSEASSGNTIYF
TRBV10-2	TRBJ2-1	NA	NA	TGCGCCATACTCCAGGGGCTTTCCTCCTACAATGAGCAGTTCTTC	CAILQGLSSYNEQFF
TRBV13	TRBJ1-2	few	NA	TGTGCCAGCAGCGACCGGACAGCCCGGGGGAATGGCTACACCTTC	CASSDRTARGNGYTF
TRBV6-5	TRBJ1-1	few	NA	TGTGCCAGCAGCTCGGGGGCGGGAAAGGGGACTGAAGCTTTCTTT	CASSSGAGKGTEAFF
TRBV20-1	TRBJ2-5	NA	NA	TGCAGTGCTAGCGGGCAAGAGACCCAGTACTTC	CSASGQETQYF
TRBV7-7	TRBJ2-2	NA	NA	TGTGCCAGCAGCTTGGACAGGAACACCGGGGAGCTGTTTTTT	CASSLDRNTGELFF
TRBV14	TRBJ1-2	NA	NA	TGTGCCAGCAGCCAAGATGTCGGCGGGTATGAAGGCTACACCTTC	CASSQDVGGYEGYTF
TRBV19	TRBJ1-1	few	TRBD1	TGTGCCAGTAGTATAGTCTCGACAGGGACCACTGAAGCTTTCTTT	CASSIVSTGTTEAFF
TRBV11-2	TRBJ1-1	many	NA	TGTGCCAGCAGCCTAACGTCTGAAGCTTTCTTT	CASSLTSEAFF
TRBV27	TRBJ1-1	few	TRBD1	TGTGCCAGCAGTCTGTCCAACAGGGGAGGAAACACTGAAGCTTTCTTT	CASSLSNRGGNTEAFF
TRBV11-2	TRBJ2-7	NA	TRBD1	TGTGCCAGCAGCCTCACAATCTCACAGGGGCGAAGCTCCTACGAGCAGTACTTC	CASSLTISQGRSSYEQYF
TRBV2	TRBJ1-2	NA	NA	TGTGCCAGCAGCCATTATGGCTACACCTTC	CASSHYGYTF
TRBV7-2	TRBJ2-7	many	NA	TGTGCCAGCAGCTTAGACAGGGGACTCGAGTACTTC	CASSLDRGLEYF
TRBV7-8	TRBJ2-2	NA	NA	TGTGCCAGCAGCTTAGGGGCGGGGGCGTTAAACACCGGGGAGCTGTTTTTT	CASSLGAGALNTGELFF
TRBV7-7	TRBJ2-5	NA	TRBD1	TGTGCCAGCAGCGTCGGACAGGGACCCCAAGAGACCCAGTACTTC	CASSVGQGPQETQYF
TRBV4-1	TRBJ1-2	NA	NA	TGCGCCAGCAGCCCCCGGGTTGGGTACTATGGCTACACCTTC	CASSPRVGYYGYTF
TRBV6-6	TRBJ2-7	NA	TRBD1	TGTGCCAGCACCCCCGTCTCGGGGACAGGGGGGCACGAGCAGTACTTC	CASTPVSGTGGHEQYF
TRBV7-6	TRBJ2-3	NA	TRBD2	TGTGCCAGCAGCAATCCTTCTAGCGGGGGCATGACAGATACGCAGTATTTT	CASSNPSSGGMTDTQYF
TRBV2	TRBJ2-3	NA	NA	TGTGCCAGCAGCCTTTTTAACGGTAGCAGCACAGATACGCAGTATTTT	CASSLFNGSSTDTQYF
TRBV19	TRBJ2-5	NA	NA	TGTGCCAGTAGTATTCAAGACCAAGAGACCCAGTACTTC	CASSIQDQETQYF
TRBV6-5	TRBJ1-4	NA	NA	TGTGCCAGCAGTTACTCGGAGCTAACTAATGAAAAACTGTTTTTT	CASSYSELTNEKLFF
TRBV7-2	TRBJ2-1	NA	TRBD2	TGTGCCAGCAGCTACGGTGGCGGGGGGGCCCATGAGCAGTTCTTC	CASSYGGGGAHEQFF
TRBV4-1	TRBJ1-3	NA	NA	TGCGCCAGCAGCCAACTAATCGGAAACACCATATATTTT	CASSQLIGNTIYF
TRBV7-8	TRBJ1-4	NA	NA	TGTGCCAGCAGCTTAGCTGATGAAAAACTGTTTTTT	CASSLADEKLFF
TRBV11-1	TRBJ1-1	few	NA	TGTGCCAGCAGCTTAGAATTGAACACTGAAGCTTTCTTT	CASSLELNTEAFF
TRBV30	TRBJ1-1	NA	TRBD1	TGTGCCTGGAGTGTACTTATGGCCCGACAGGGCGAAGCTTTCTTT	CAWSVLMARQGEAFF
TRBV6-5	TRBJ2-3	NA	NA	TGTGCCAGCAGTTACTCGAAACTAGGAGGCACAGATACGCAGTATTTT	CASSYSKLGGTDTQYF
TRBV30	TRBJ2-2	NA	NA	TGTGCCTGGATGAGGGACGAGAACACCGGGGAGCTGTTTTTT	CAWMRDENTGELFF